A selection of T cell receptor beta chains follows, all from one sample in a study of T cell responses to AZD1222 COVID-19 vaccine. The protocol was immunoSEQ multiplex PCR, while the TCRdb copy is restricted to in-frame clones and leaves out a portion. The table has under 50,000 clones, 80% seen once; the top ten hold approximately 21%. Specimen: peripheral blood, collected 28 days after the second dose of the MenACWY control vaccine. The receptors originated from an adult who received the MenACWY meningococcal vaccine as a control. The CDR3 runs from the conserved cysteine through the conserved F or W. Fields, in order: V gene, J gene, CDR3 protein.

V gene: TRBV14; J gene: TRBJ2-3; CDR3 protein: CASSRKKAGGPADTQYF
V gene: TRBV27; J gene: TRBJ1-5; CDR3 protein: CASTGGSNQPQHF
V gene: TRBV5-4; J gene: TRBJ2-7; CDR3 protein: CASSLGHTTPGEQYF
V gene: TRBV5-6; J gene: TRBJ1-4; CDR3 protein: CASSLGQGAGLATNEKLFF
V gene: TRBV28; J gene: TRBJ2-7; CDR3 protein: CASSTMWGTSGSYSYEQYF
V gene: TRBV5-1; J gene: TRBJ2-1; CDR3 protein: CASSLEQSGRGNEQFF
V gene: TRBV18; J gene: TRBJ1-6; CDR3 protein: CASSNGQAINSPLHF
V gene: TRBV14; J gene: TRBJ1-4; CDR3 protein: CASSLRINEKLFF
V gene: TRBV28; J gene: TRBJ1-3; CDR3 protein: CASSSSNGNTIYF
V gene: TRBV14; J gene: TRBJ1-5; CDR3 protein: CASSQGNQPQHF
V gene: TRBV10-1; J gene: TRBJ2-1; CDR3 protein: CASGVPRPDNEQFF
V gene: TRBV14; J gene: TRBJ2-5; CDR3 protein: CASSLLSGGQTETQYF
V gene: TRBV6-6; J gene: TRBJ1-1; CDR3 protein: CASSYSEGGSTEAFF